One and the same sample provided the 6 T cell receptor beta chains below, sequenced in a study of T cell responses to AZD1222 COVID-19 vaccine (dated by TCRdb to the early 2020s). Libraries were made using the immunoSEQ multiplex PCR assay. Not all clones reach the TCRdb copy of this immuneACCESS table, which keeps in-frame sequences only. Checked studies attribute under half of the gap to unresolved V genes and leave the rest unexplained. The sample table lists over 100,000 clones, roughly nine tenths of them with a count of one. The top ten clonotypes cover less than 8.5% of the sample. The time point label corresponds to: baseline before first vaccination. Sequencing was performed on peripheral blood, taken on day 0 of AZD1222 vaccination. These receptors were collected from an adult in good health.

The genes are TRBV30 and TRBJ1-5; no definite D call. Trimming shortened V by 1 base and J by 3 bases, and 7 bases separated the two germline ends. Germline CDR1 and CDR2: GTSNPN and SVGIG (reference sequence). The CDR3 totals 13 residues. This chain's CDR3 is CAWSEETNQPQHF. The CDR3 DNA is TGTGCCTGGAGTGAGGAAACCAATCAGCCCCAGCATTTT.

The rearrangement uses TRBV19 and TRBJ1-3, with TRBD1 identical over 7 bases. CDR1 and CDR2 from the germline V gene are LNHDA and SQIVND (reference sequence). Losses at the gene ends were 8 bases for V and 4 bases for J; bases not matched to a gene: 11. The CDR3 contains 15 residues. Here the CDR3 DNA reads TGTGCCAGTTCCAACAGGGGAATTACGGGAAACACCATATATTTT. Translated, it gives CASSNRGITGNTIYF.

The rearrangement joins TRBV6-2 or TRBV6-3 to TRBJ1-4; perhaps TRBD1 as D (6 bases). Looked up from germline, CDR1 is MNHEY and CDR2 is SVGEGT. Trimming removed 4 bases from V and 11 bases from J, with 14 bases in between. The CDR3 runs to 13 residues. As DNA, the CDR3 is TGTGCCAGCAGTTCGGGACACCAGAGGAAACTGTTTTTT. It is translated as CASSSGHQRKLFF.

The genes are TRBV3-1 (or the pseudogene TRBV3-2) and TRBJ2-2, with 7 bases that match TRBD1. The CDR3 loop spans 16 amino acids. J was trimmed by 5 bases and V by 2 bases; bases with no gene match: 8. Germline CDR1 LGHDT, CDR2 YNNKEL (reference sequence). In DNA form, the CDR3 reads TGTGCCAGCAGCCAAAGGACAGGCAGGAATACCGGGGAGCTGTTTTTT. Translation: CASSQRTGRNTGELFF.

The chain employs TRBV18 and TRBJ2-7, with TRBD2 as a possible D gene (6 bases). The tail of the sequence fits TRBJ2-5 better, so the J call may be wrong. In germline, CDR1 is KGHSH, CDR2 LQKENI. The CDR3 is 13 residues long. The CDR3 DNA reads TGTGCCAGCTCACCAGCGGGGTCGGAGACCCAGTACTTC. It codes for CASSPAGSETQYF.

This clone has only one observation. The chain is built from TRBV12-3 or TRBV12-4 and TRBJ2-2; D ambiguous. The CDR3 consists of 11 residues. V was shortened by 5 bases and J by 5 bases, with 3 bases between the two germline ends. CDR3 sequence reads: CASSETGELFF. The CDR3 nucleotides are TGTGCCAGCAGTGAGACCGGGGAGCTGTTTTTT.